The present T cell receptor (beta chain) was sequenced within a study of cytomegalovirus exposure and HLA in healthy donors. The V segment lost 4 bases and the J segment 3 bases; nucleotides outside the gene matches: 3. The CDR3 length is 14 residues. Germline V CDR1 and CDR2: MGHDK, SYGVNS. Study results and limitations: It was assumed in the presence/absence analyses that sequencing depth was roughly uniform across donors. It emerged from a later analysis that several of the most significant clusters appeared to be linked to common viral pathogens. Rare sequences made up most TCRs, while some public TCRs were found in many donors. The number of N-insertions in an Asian-associated ancestry cluster was reportedly below the roughly 620-donor mean in a later analysis.

The PCR contained 60 Vbeta and 13 Jbeta primers. The table came from immunoSEQ multiplex PCR; TCRdb's copy has only in-frame clones and leaves some out. The sample holds under 200,000 clones, less than 75% seen once. This clone was recorded once. Its cognate antigen is unknown. The sequenced sample was PBMCs. The receptor comes from a girl aged 5-17 years in good health and CMV-seronegative. The chain has TRBV25-1 and TRBJ1-1, with 9 bases that match TRBD1. The CDR3: CASSADRGYTEAFF. CDR3 in DNA: TGTGCCAGCAGTGCCGACAGGGGGTACACTGAAGCTTTCTTT. Filled out from reference TRBV25-1 and TRBJ1-1, the complete variable domain reads EADIYQTPRYLVIGTGKKITLECSQTMGHDKMYWYQQDPGMELHLIHYSYGVNSTEKGDLSSESTVSRIRTEHFPLTLESARPSHTSQYLCASSADRGYTEAFFGQGTRLTVV.